This T cell receptor (beta chain) stems from a study of cytomegalovirus exposure and HLA in healthy donors. Study summary: Early released data comprised some 85 million unique TCRs from HLA-typed donors. Study-level points and caveats: A later analysis reported that several of the most significant clusters appeared to be linked to common viral pathogens, among them Epstein-Barr virus.

Worth noting for this clone: The antigen is undetermined.

Both 60 Vbeta primers and 13 Jbeta primers went into the PCR. The repertoire was sequenced with immunoSEQ multiplex PCR; TCRdb's copy has only in-frame clones and lacks some. This table holds some 220,000 clones, approximately 84% found once. What was sequenced was PBMCs. This sequence was found in a woman in her 40s in good health and CMV-seronegative.

In nucleotides, the CDR3 is TGTGCCAGCAGGGACAGGGAGGGTGGGAAAAACATTCAGTACTTC. It translates to CASRDREGGKNIQYF. V and J are TRBV27 and TRBJ2-4; D possibly corresponds to TRBD1 (8 bases). This CDR3 contains 15 residues. Deletions cut 6 bases from V and 4 bases from J, with 16 bases between. Germline V gene sequence: CDR1 MNHEY, CDR2 SMNVEV (reference sequence).